The sequence of this T cell receptor beta chain was determined in a study of blood T cell repertoires in COVID-19. At the level of the study: Italy, Spain and the United States were the sources of the convalescent and acute COVID-19 samples. Sample material is recorded as cDNA or gDNA derived from T cells, B-cell-depleted T cells, or PBMCs.

This clone was recorded only once. Original analysis: Amplification of reference gene primers was used by the study to estimate nucleated cell counts. Assay used: immunoSEQ multiplex PCR; TCRdb lists only in-frame clones, some missing. For V, J and clone size, that table is used; D and trimming come from the DNA. The sample shows about 44,000 clones, around 92% of them seen only once. With V trimmed by 3 bases and J by 4 bases, 13 bases remained unmatched. The CDR3 is made up of 16 amino acids. Germline assignment: CDR1 DFQATT and CDR2 SNEGSKA (reference sequence). This clonotype was sampled from a human donor in a cohort sampled during active COVID-19. Sequenced material: peripheral blood. The rearrangement joins TRBV20-1 to TRBJ2-5; 8 bases align to TRBD1. Written as DNA, the CDR3 is TGCAGTGCTAGTAGGCCGGACAGGGCCGAGCGAGAGACCCAGTACTTC. This sequence encodes CSASRPDRAERETQYF.